Shown below are 30 T cell receptor beta chains from a single sample sequenced in a study of vaccination effects on CD4 cells after COVID-19. Under the ViraFEST assay, PBMC were stimulated with viral peptide pools so that antigen-specific CD4+ T cells expanded. Sequencing was performed afterwards. The culture ran for approximately 9 days before CD4+ T cells were isolated. Among the vaccine recipients, none had a prior SARS-CoV-2 infection, and nucleocapsid antibodies were negative. This table comes from immunoSEQ multiplex PCR, and its TCRdb copy is limited to in-frame clones, with some not included. Here the sample spans about 24,000 clones, about two thirds being singletons. Their cognate antigens are unknown. Source: CD4+ T cells from PBMCs cultured with SARS-CoV-2 spike peptides, taken before COVID-19 vaccination. These receptors originate from a human donor who received a COVID-19 vaccine.

In regard to this clone: Compared with germline, one end of the junction differs, possibly owing to a read error. The chain uses TRBV2 and TRBJ2-7; tentatively, D is TRBD1 (7 bases). The CDR3 extends over 11 amino acids. The germline V gene has CDR1 SNHLY and CDR2 FYNNEI. The CDR3 coding sequence is TGTGCCAGCACCTTAGGGGCAGGGGGGCACTTC. It encodes CASTLGAGGHF.

This rearrangement joins TRBV19 to TRBJ1-1, with D possibly matching TRBD1 (6 bases). Trimming shortened V by 1 base and J by 11 bases, and 20 bases separated the two germline ends. The CDR3 covers 15 residues. Per germline, CDR1 LNHDA and CDR2 SQIVND (reference sequence). The CDR3: CASSIGAATGFHAFF. The DNA for the CDR3 is TGTGCCAGTAGTATAGGGGCAGCTACAGGGTTTCATGCTTTCTTT.

The rearrangement uses TRBV2 and TRBJ2-3, with D perhaps matching TRBD1 (5 bases). Trimming removed 8 bases at V and 1 base at J, with 16 bases between. Germline V gene lookup returns CDR1 SNHLY and CDR2 FYNNEI. The CDR3 has 15 amino acids. CDR3 nucleotides: TGTGCCAGCGGTCTCAGGGATCTAGGCACAGATACGCAGTATTTT. Its protein product is CASGLRDLGTDTQYF.

This clone was detected a few times. V usage is TRBV20-1 and J usage is TRBJ2-7; TRBD2 might be the D (6 bases). Trimming removed 1 base at V and 9 bases at J, with 10 bases between. Germline values: CDR1 DFQATT, CDR2 SNEGSKA (reference sequence). The CDR3 consists of 11 residues. DNA of the CDR3: TGCAGTGCTAGAGTCGGGGGTTGGCAGTACTTC. Translating it yields CSARVGGWQYF.

This rearrangement joins TRBV2 to TRBJ1-6; D not certain. CDR3 length: 13 amino acids. CDR1 is SNHLY and CDR2 is FYNNEI in the germline V gene. Trimming cost V 8 bases and J 4 bases, with 9 bases left between them. DNA for the CDR3: TGTGCCAGCTGCACAGATTATAATTCACCCCTCCACTTT. It encodes CASCTDYNSPLHF.

This chain uses TRBV19 with TRBJ1-5; no definite D call. CDR1 and CDR2 (germline): LNHDA, SQIVND (reference sequence). The ends were cut back, 5 bases at V and 3 bases at J, with 8 bases in the middle. This CDR3 has 13 residues. This CDR3 is CASSPRFNQPQHF. DNA of the CDR3: TGTGCCAGTAGTCCCCGGTTCAATCAGCCCCAGCATTTT. Combining the CDR3 with reference TRBV19 and TRBJ1-5 gives the whole variable domain DGGITQSPKYLFRKEGQNVTLSCEQNLNHDAMYWYRQDPGQGLRLIYYSQIVNDFQKGDIAEGYSVSREKKESFPLTVTSAQKNPTAFYLCASSPRFNQPQHFGDGTRLSIL.

The genes are TRBV6-5 and TRBJ1-2, with TRBD1 as a possible D gene (6 bases). CDR3 size: 14 residues. The V gene lost 6 bases and the J gene lost 6 bases, with 17 bases spanning the gap. Germline values: CDR1 MNHEY, CDR2 SVGAGI. The CDR3 region is CASSPGLPGDGYTF. The DNA of the CDR3 is TGTGCCAGCAGCCCCGGGCTCCCAGGGGATGGCTACACCTTC.

V and J are TRBV5-1 and TRBJ2-1; D remains ambiguous. V lost 7 bases and J 8 bases, leaving 13 bases between the germline ends. The germline CDR1 and CDR2 sequences are SGHRS and YFSETQ. This CDR3 has 12 residues. Here the CDR3 reads CASQETRHEQFF. The CDR3 nucleotides are TGCGCCAGCCAAGAAACTCGCCATGAGCAGTTCTTC.

The chain combines TRBV6-5 with TRBJ2-4, with unresolved D. This CDR3 has 14 residues. Germline V CDR1 and CDR2: MNHEY, SVGAGI. V was pared by 6 bases and J by 0 bases, with 9 bases between. CDR3 DNA: TGTGCCAGCAGCCCAAAGATAGCCAAAAACATTCAGTACTTC. Translated: CASSPKIAKNIQYF.

Written as DNA, the CDR3 is TGCGCCAGCAGTCCAGGAGCGGTCTCCTACGAGCAGTACTTC. It encodes CASSPGAVSYEQYF. The chain links TRBV5-1 to TRBJ2-7, with D perhaps matching TRBD2 (5 bases). Germline CDR1 is SGHRS and CDR2 is YFSETQ. The CDR3 loop spans 14 amino acids. V dropped 5 bases and J dropped 0 bases, with 12 bases sitting between them.

Relative to its sample, this clone is medium-sized. CDR3 nucleotide sequence: TGTGCCTGGAATACCCAGGGGCGCAGGGAGACCCAGTACTTC. This encodes CAWNTQGRRETQYF. This chain uses TRBV30 with TRBJ2-5, with D perhaps matching TRBD1 (6 bases). The CDR3 has 14 residues. Germline values: CDR1 GTSNPN, CDR2 SVGIG (reference sequence). With 4 bases removed from V and 5 bases from J, the gap between germline ends came to 17 bases.

V is TRBV18 and J is TRBJ2-1, with 8 bases matching TRBD1. Per the germline V gene, CDR1 is KGHSH and CDR2 is LQKENI. The V gene end was trimmed by 1 base and the J gene end by 7 bases; junction bases not matched to a gene: 9. The CDR3 is 16 residues long. The DNA of the CDR3 is TGTGCCAGCTCACCACAAGGTCTCGGACAGGGTAATGAGCAGTTCTTC. Its translation is CASSPQGLGQGNEQFF.

This sequence joins TRBV5-4 and TRBJ2-1; 7 nucleotides match TRBD2. The trim removed 0 bases at V and 0 bases at J, leaving 3 bases unmatched. Per germline, CDR1 SGHNT and CDR2 YYREEE (reference sequence). CDR3 length equals 16 residues. The chain's CDR3 is CASSLGGRGSYNEQFF. The CDR3 DNA reads TGTGCCAGCAGCTTGGGGGGGAGGGGCTCCTACAATGAGCAGTTCTTC.

The genes are TRBV3-1 (or the pseudogene TRBV3-2) and TRBJ1-3; D unresolved. Trimming took 8 bases from V and 0 from J, leaving 5 bases between them. Germline V lookup: CDR1 LGHDT, CDR2 YNNKEL (reference sequence). The CDR3 has 12 residues. The CDR3 reads CASWSSGNTIYF. CDR3 sequence (DNA): TGTGCCAGCTGGAGCTCTGGAAACACCATATATTTT.

This clone was seen only once. The genes are TRBV3-1 (or the pseudogene TRBV3-2) and TRBJ1-6; the D is unclear. V lost 6 bases and J lost 9, with 9 bases in between. CDR1 and CDR2 from the germline V gene are LGHDT and YNNKEL (reference sequence). This CDR3 has 12 residues. The chain's CDR3 is CASSTRASPLHF. The CDR3 bases are TGTGCCAGCAGTACAAGGGCTTCACCCCTCCACTTT.

V gene TRBV5-1 combines with J gene TRBJ2-2; TRBD1 is a possible D gene (6 bases). Germline CDR1 and CDR2: SGHRS and YFSETQ. Trimming left V 0 bases short and J 3 bases short, with 15 bases between. The CDR3 totals 17 residues. The CDR3 nucleotides are TGCGCCAGCAGCTTGGCCGTTGGGGGCCCCTACACCGGGGAGCTGTTTTTT. As protein: CASSLAVGGPYTGELFF.

Judged by abundance, this clone is medium-sized. The genes are TRBV11-3 and TRBJ2-1, with 8 positions matching TRBD1. This CDR3 has 15 residues. Germline lookup yields CDR1 SGHNT and CDR2 YENEEA. The trim removed 0 bases at V and 2 bases at J, leaving 0 bases unmatched. The DNA for the CDR3 is TGTGCCAGCAGCTTAGAACAGGGGGCCTACAATGAGCAGTTCTTC. This encodes CASSLEQGAYNEQFF.

The table lists this clone with a few counts. This rearrangement joins TRBV5-1 to TRBJ2-3; D is uncertain. V lost 4 bases, J lost 2 bases, and 14 bases lay in between. Looked up from germline, CDR1 is SGHRS and CDR2 is YFSETQ. The CDR3 spans 15 residues. The CDR3 sequence: CASSGLPGPTDTQYF. The CDR3 region has the DNA TGCGCCAGCAGCGGCCTTCCGGGCCCCACAGATACGCAGTATTTT.

The rearrangement uses TRBV18 and TRBJ1-4; D is unclear. V was clipped by 2 bases and J by 8 bases, with 9 bases between them. This CDR3 region has 13 residues. CDR1 is KGHSH, CDR2 LQKENI, per germline. CDR3 sequence reads: CASSPGNLEKLFF. For the CDR3, the DNA is TGTGCCAGCTCACCAGGCAATCTAGAAAAACTGTTTTTT.

The chain joins TRBV18 to TRBJ1-1; D not certain. The CDR3 covers 14 residues. The V gene lost 3 bases and the J gene lost 0 bases, with 8 bases spanning the gap. From germline, CDR1 is KGHSH and CDR2 LQKENI. The CDR3 reads CASSPGYMNTEAFF. The CDR3 coding sequence is TGTGCCAGCTCACCGGGATACATGAACACTGAAGCTTTCTTT.

In its sample, this clone was seen a few times. The V call is TRBV4-2, the J call TRBJ2-7; TRBD1 matches 8 bases. CDR1 and CDR2 from the germline V gene are LGHNA and YNFKEQ. J lost 4 bases, V lost 1 base, and 9 bases had no gene match. The CDR3 runs to 16 residues. CDR3 bases: TGTGCCAGCAGCCAAGGGCCGGACAGGGTCGCTTACGAGCAGTACTTC. Encoded protein: CASSQGPDRVAYEQYF.

V usage is TRBV15 and J usage is TRBJ2-7; TRBD1 matches at 7 bases. From germline, CDR1 is LNHNV and CDR2 YYDKDF (reference sequence). This CDR3 comprises 16 residues. The ends lost 4 bases at V and 3 bases at J; junction bases unmatched: 12. CDR3 in DNA: TGTGCCACCAGCACCGACCGACAGGGAACCCTCTACGAGCAGTACTTC. This sequence encodes CATSTDRQGTLYEQYF. The whole variable domain, filled in from reference TRBV15 and TRBJ2-7, reads DAMVIQNPRYQVTQFGKPVTLSCSQTLNHNVMYWYQQKSSQAPKLLFHYYDKDFNNEADTPDNFQSRRPNTSFCFLDIRSPGLGDTAMYLCATSTDRQGTLYEQYFGPGTRLTVT.

Regarding this clone: Compared with germline, one end of the junction differs, possibly owing to a read error. The chain recombines TRBV6-1 with TRBJ1-2; 7 bases are a match to TRBD1. CDR1 is MNHNS and CDR2 is SASEGT in the germline V gene. The length of the CDR3 is 14 residues. The CDR3 coding sequence is TGTGCCAGCAGCGAAGACAGGGAGGTCTATGGCTACACCTTC. Translation gives CASSEDREVYGYTF.

The rearrangement uses TRBV11-2 and TRBJ2-7; D may match TRBD1 or TRBD2 (5 bases each). V lost 5 bases, J lost 6 bases, and 11 bases lay in between. CDR3 length equals 12 residues. Per germline, CDR1 SGHAT and CDR2 FQNNGV. The CDR3 is CASSPWGSEQYF. In DNA form, the CDR3 reads TGTGCCAGCAGCCCTTGGGGGAGCGAGCAGTACTTC.

The chain recombines TRBV18 with TRBJ1-4, with D hard to call. CDR1 and CDR2 from the germline V gene are KGHSH and LQKENI. This CDR3 region has 14 residues. V was shortened by 3 bases and J by 8 bases, with 13 bases between the two germline ends. CDR3 coding DNA: TGTGCCAGCTCACCTCGGGGTCCCCAGGAAAAACTGTTTTTT. The encoded protein is CASSPRGPQEKLFF.

This chain joins TRBV19 and TRBJ1-1; D is unresolved. The CDR3 runs to 13 residues. The germline CDR1 and CDR2 sequences are LNHDA and SQIVND (reference sequence). V dropped 5 bases and J dropped 11 bases, with 18 bases sitting between them. The CDR3 DNA follows: TGTGCCAGTAGTTTTGAAGGATTTGGTAGGGCTTTCTTT. It yields the protein CASSFEGFGRAFF.

V usage is TRBV11-2 and J usage is TRBJ2-7; a weak D match, TRBD2 (5 bases). The CDR3 runs to 15 residues. V shed 3 bases and J shed 0 bases, with 12 bases lying between them. Germline CDR1 is SGHAT and CDR2 is FQNNGV. In nucleotides, the CDR3 is TGTGCCAGCAGCTTGCGCGGGCCTAGCTCCTACGAGCAGTACTTC. It is translated as CASSLRGPSSYEQYF. Full variable domain (remainder filled in from reference TRBV11-2 and TRBJ2-7): EAGVAQSPRYKIIEKRQSVAFWCNPISGHATLYWYQQILGQGPKLLIQFQNNGVVDDSQLPKDRFSAERLKGVDSTLKIQPAKLEDSAVYLCASSLRGPSSYEQYFGPGTRLTVT.

This clone was seen once. V usage is TRBV12-3 or TRBV12-4 and J usage is TRBJ2-7; no clear D gene. Trimming pared 6 bases from V and 0 bases from J, leaving 9 bases between. The CDR3 is made up of 13 amino acids. Here the CDR3 DNA reads TGTGCCAGCAGCCCGAGCCACTCCTACGAGCAGTACTTC. It specifies CASSPSHSYEQYF.

The chain carries TRBV6-1 and TRBJ1-2; possibly TRBD1 for D (5 bases). Germline-derived CDR1 and CDR2 are MNHNS and SASEGT. The CDR3 consists of 14 residues. The V gene lost 2 bases and the J gene lost 8 bases, with 15 bases spanning the gap. CDR3 DNA sequence: TGTGCCAGCAGTGAATCAGGGCCGAGTCTGGGCTACACCTTC. Protein product: CASSESGPSLGYTF.

The DNA of the CDR3 is TGTGCCAGTAGTTTTCAGGGGAACGGTCAGCCCCAGCATTTT. Translating gives CASSFQGNGQPQHF. This chain links TRBV19 with TRBJ1-5; the D gene is possibly TRBD1 (6 bases). V was trimmed by 5 bases and J by 6 bases, leaving 14 bases between them. The CDR3 spans 14 residues. CDR1 LNHDA and CDR2 SQIVND come from the germline V gene (reference sequence).